This T cell receptor beta chain stems from a study of graft-versus-host responses after intestinal transplantation. Study context: Grafts that recipients had were multivisceral, liver-intestinal, or isolated intestinal transplants. Uniformly, recipients were administered anti-thymocyte globulin induction with subsequent tacrolimus and steroids for 3 to 4 years.

Findings of the study overall: Early HvG declines after transplant were associated with peak circulating GvH clone levels. Recipient-marrow GvH clones were detected, some having first appeared in ileum or blood.

Germline trimming cut 1 base from V and 4 bases from J; bases unmatched to any gene: 5. The CDR3 is 16 amino acids. Germline CDR1 MNHEY, CDR2 SMNVEV (reference sequence). As for this clone: Its specificity is not known.

Produced via immunoSEQ multiplex PCR; TCRdb's table is partial and in-frame only. The table has 25,000 to 35,000 clones, roughly 85% seen once. The chain uses TRBV27 and TRBJ2-1, with 9 bases aligning to TRBD2. This specimen was PBMCs, taken 450 to 480 days after intestinal transplantation. This TCR was sampled from a human patient who received an intestinal transplant, so some T cells may come from the graft donor. In DNA, the CDR3 is TGTGCCAGCAGTTTATGGGCGGGGGGGCCTTACAATGAGCAGTTCTTC. This translates into CASSLWAGGPYNEQFF.